This is a list of T cell receptor beta chains from one sample in a study of technical replicates of blood from a few donors. Produced via immunoSEQ multiplex PCR; TCRdb's table is partial and in-frame only. This sample has about 84,000 clones, with about 98% found just once. Sequenced sample: T cells isolated from PBMCs. Source of these receptors: a human donor in good health. The conserved cysteine and the conserved F or W are not part of the CDR3 here. Fields, in order: V gene, J gene, CDR3 protein.

>TRBV11-2|TRBJ2-5
ASSLDRPGVWEETQY
>TRBV15|TRBJ2-7
ATSRERGGAAGEQY
>TRBV29-1|TRBJ1-2
SVEESSGFDGYT
>TRBV5-1|TRBJ2-7
ASSLDIYEQY
>TRBV6-5|TRBJ2-7
ASSFSPGQGTYEQY
>TRBV9|TRBJ2-1
ASSVPGGAYNEQF
>TRBV11-2|TRBJ1-2
ASSLVPTVESNYGYT
>TRBV6-5|TRBJ2-7
ASSTGTSGRLEQY
>TRBV10-2|TRBJ2-1
ASSDYGLAAYNEQF
>TRBV6-6|TRBJ1-1
ASSYRVVGEAF
>TRBV11-3|TRBJ1-6
ASSLPREESPLH
>TRBV5-6|TRBJ2-7
ASSSGSTTGSFGY
>TRBV6-5|TRBJ1-2
ASSYGQGHGYT
>TRBV4-2|TRBJ2-5
ASSQDRAGQETQY
>TRBV28|TRBJ2-3
ASSLSSGSTDTQY
>TRBV27|TRBJ2-7
ASSSSYEQY
>TRBV19|TRBJ2-4
ATRTGENIQY
>TRBV10-3|TRBJ1-1
AISSGTGALNTEAF
>TRBV11-3|TRBJ1-5
ASSLSGDQPQH
>TRBV11-3|TRBJ2-1
ASSLEGQGYNEQF
>TRBV27|TRBJ2-1
ASSRDRGYNEQF
>TRBV9|TRBJ2-3
ASSVAATGATDTQY
>TRBV9|TRBJ2-3
ASSVGTFTDTQY
>TRBV4-1|TRBJ1-3
ASSQALQRIGNTIY
>TRBV5-1|TRBJ2-1
ASSLATDEQF
>TRBV27|TRBJ2-7
ASRNFAAAGTTYEQY
>TRBV10-3|TRBJ2-5
AISESSAQREGRDQETQY
>TRBV27|TRBJ1-1
ASSKSIFKTGSGDTEAF
>TRBV10-1|TRBJ2-7
ASSSGSGTYEQY
>TRBV4-1|TRBJ2-3
ASSQSTWRPGQESSTDTQY
>TRBV10-1|TRBJ2-1
ASSDGGKWGEQF
>TRBV29-1|TRBJ1-2
SVVLEGFEGYT
>TRBV2|TRBJ2-7
ASTFLQGSYEQY
>TRBV5-1|TRBJ2-7
ASSPQPARTEEQY
>TRBV11-2|TRBJ1-2
ASSSDRVHGYT
>TRBV19|TRBJ2-7
ASSRQNPYEQY
>TRBV5-4|TRBJ2-1
ASSLRTSGTEEQF
>TRBV9|TRBJ2-7
ASSPGLASAAAYEQY
>TRBV11-3|TRBJ1-1
ASSRRGGGAGGITEAF
>TRBV4-1|TRBJ1-2
ASSQQDRRPGYT
>TRBV6-4|TRBJ2-6
ASSGQPLESSGANVLT
>TRBV6-6|TRBJ1-1
ASRPNDRGVRAF
>TRBV13|TRBJ2-7
ASSQATGLAGVEQY
>TRBV10-3|TRBJ2-7
AISESYSYEQY
>TRBV29-1|TRBJ2-3
SARPQTLAGSTDTQY
>TRBV7-9|TRBJ1-1
ASSPRQDKNTEAF
>TRBV28|TRBJ1-1
ASRRQDNTEAF
>TRBV7-2|TRBJ2-7
ASSPWDRGYNEQY
>TRBV14|TRBJ1-5
ASSQVQGGPQH
>TRBV27|TRBJ2-7
ASSLEAGSSYEQY
>TRBV4-2|TRBJ2-1
ASSQGPAGGWNEQF
>TRBV27|TRBJ2-7
ASSLKGQSTYEQY
>TRBV6-1|TRBJ1-1
ASRTGGGTEAF
>TRBV29-1|TRBJ2-1
SVETSGLAGVFGQF
>TRBV28|TRBJ1-4
ASSLGSGTDYKAVNEKLF
>TRBV19|TRBJ2-1
ASSMSGYLGGNNEQF
>TRBV5-1|TRBJ2-7
ASAEGTENSYEQY
>TRBV4-1|TRBJ2-1
ASSQPILAEIHNEQF
>TRBV28|TRBJ2-3
ASSEGLAGSRDTQY